This T cell receptor (beta chain) is from a study of blood T cell repertoires in COVID-19. About the research overall: Samples representing acute and convalescent COVID-19 were sourced from the United States, Italy and Spain. PBMCs, B-cell-depleted T cells, or T cells provided the cDNA or gDNA that made up the material.

V was trimmed by 7 bases and J by 0 bases, leaving 10 bases between them. Germline V lookup: CDR1 SGHKS, CDR2 YYEKEE (reference sequence). The CDR3 is 13 residues long. This clone is a singleton in its sample. Authors' processing steps: Using reference gene primer amplification, nucleated cell counts were estimated. This table comes from immunoSEQ multiplex PCR, and its TCRdb copy is limited to in-frame clones, with some not included. Clone size and the V and J calls come from that table; the DNA yielded D and trimming. The sample consists of about 100,000 clones, approximately 90% of them appearing once.

The sample comprised peripheral blood. This TCR was sampled from a man aged 45-65 years with active or convalescent COVID-19. The chain has TRBV5-5 and TRBJ1-1; tentatively, D is TRBD1 (5 bases). This CDR3 reads CASSGVLNTEAFF. The CDR3 DNA is TGTGCCAGCTCGGGGGTCCTGAACACTGAAGCTTTCTTT.